This T cell receptor (beta chain) came from a study of T cell repertoires in cytomegalovirus infection. Study overall: Both a matching HLA type and CMV infection were indicated by public TCR beta signatures. The study, taken as a whole, reports: Individuals carrying CMV plus the relevant HLA were identified by cumulative frequency of public TCR beta families. Ex vivo responses were dominated by HLA-C-restricted CMV-specific TCR beta clonotypes.

With regard to this clonotype: Its specificity is not known. A much larger clone differs by one base, so this may be a read error.

The CDR3 runs 15 residues. V shed 2 bases and J 4 bases; nucleotides not matched to a gene: 6. CDR1 SGHTA and CDR2 FQGNSA come from the germline V gene. MiXCR was run by TCRdb on the reads, yielding one entry per CDR3 protein. The data contain about 190,000 distinct CDR3 sequences, 28% of them singletons. This sequence was found in a human donor in good health (CMV status not recorded). Some clones in this sample may be carry-over from other donors' samples. Sample: PBMCs. The rearrangement joins TRBV7-2 to TRBJ2-5; TRBD1 matches at 8 bases. The CDR3 protein is CASSLCPDRGETQYF. CDR3 DNA sequence: TGTGCCAGCAGCTTATGCCCTGACAGGGGAGAGACCCAGTACTTC. Full variable domain (rest looked up from reference TRBV7-2 and TRBJ2-5): GAGVSQSPSNKVTEKGKDVELRCDPISGHTALYWYRQSLGQGLEFLIYFQGNSAPDKSGLPSDRFSAERTGGSVSTLTIQRTQQEDSAVYLCASSLCPDRGETQYFGPGTRLLVL.